This entry lists 26 T cell receptor beta chains sequenced from one sample in a study of PD-1 blockade in mismatch repair-deficient tumors. Clones were read by immunoSEQ multiplex PCR, and TCRdb kept only the in-frame ones, dropping some. The sample yields some 84,000 clones, roughly 80% seen once. The specimen comprised peripheral blood, sampled 12 weeks after starting pembrolizumab. Every receptor here comes from an adult with mismatch repair-deficient cancer.

This chain links TRBV4-2 with TRBJ2-2, with 7 bases matching TRBD2. This CDR3 is built from 16 residues. The germline gives CDR1 LGHNA, CDR2 YNFKEQ. Trimming at V came to 0 bases and at J to 3 bases, leaving 4 bases not matched to a gene. The CDR3 is CASSQEAGFDTGELFF. DNA for the CDR3: TGTGCCAGCAGCCAAGAAGCGGGATTTGACACCGGGGAGCTGTTTTTT.

The V call is TRBV18, the J call TRBJ1-3, with D perhaps matching TRBD1 (5 bases). The V gene's germline CDR1 is KGHSH and CDR2 LQKENI. The CDR3 has 16 residues. V was shortened by 0 bases and J by 0 bases, with 9 bases between the two germline ends. The CDR3 reads CASSPPFGTSGNTIYF. The CDR3 DNA sequence: TGTGCCAGCTCACCACCGTTCGGGACCTCTGGAAACACCATATATTTT.

The chain links TRBV5-1 to TRBJ2-7; D is unclear. CDR1 SGHRS and CDR2 YFSETQ come from the germline V gene. The CDR3 has 17 amino acids. V gave up 2 bases and J gave up 2 bases, with 20 bases separating them. The CDR3 is CASSFLPVSAATYEQYF. CDR3 nucleotides: TGCGCCAGCAGCTTTCTCCCCGTTTCTGCGGCTACCTACGAGCAGTACTTC.

The gene calls are TRBV28 and TRBJ2-7, with 8 nucleotides matching TRBD2. The CDR3 runs 15 residues. Germline CDR1 reads MDHEN; CDR2 reads SYDVKM. Trimming took 6 bases from V and 0 from J; bases not matched to a gene: 7. The CDR3 DNA reads as TGTGCCAGCAGGCCCGGGGGGGTCAGCTCCTACGAGCAGTACTTC. The encoded protein is CASRPGGVSSYEQYF.

The chain uses TRBV6-1 and TRBJ2-5; D is unclear. CDR3 length: 11 amino acids. V was clipped by 2 bases and J by 10 bases, with 8 bases between them. Germline lookup yields CDR1 MNHNS and CDR2 SASEGT. The CDR3 sequence is CASSESLDQYF. Here the CDR3 DNA reads TGTGCCAGCAGTGAATCTCTAGACCAGTACTTC.

V usage is TRBV6-1 and J usage is TRBJ1-5, with a possible D match to TRBD1 (5 bases). The germline CDR1 and CDR2 sequences are MNHNS and SASEGT. This CDR3 contains 15 residues. V shed 2 bases and J shed 3 bases, with 11 bases lying between them. The CDR3 DNA follows: TGTGCCAGCAGTGAAACGGGGGATAACAATCAGCCCCAGCATTTT. It is translated as CASSETGDNNQPQHF.

The chain uses TRBV10-3 and TRBJ2-6; D possibly corresponds to TRBD2 (7 bases). V was cut by 11 bases and J by 4 bases, with 21 bases left in between. This CDR3 is built from 16 residues. Germline CDR1 reads ENHRY; CDR2 reads SYGVKD. This CDR3 reads CAAGVGGAYGANVLTF. The CDR3 region has the DNA TGTGCCGCCGGAGTGGGGGGGGCGTACGGGGCCAACGTCCTGACTTTC.

The chain couples TRBV27 to TRBJ2-5, with 8 bases lining up with TRBD1. Germline values: CDR1 MNHEY, CDR2 SMNVEV (reference sequence). V was clipped by 5 bases and J by 2 bases; unmatched bases: 4. The CDR3 is 14 amino acids. The CDR3 DNA reads as TGTGCCAGCAGTCTCAGACAGGGGCAAGAGACCCAGTACTTC. Protein product: CASSLRQGQETQYF.

The V call is TRBV27, the J call TRBJ2-7; 7 bases map to TRBD2. Germline CDR1 MNHEY, CDR2 SMNVEV (reference sequence). V was pared by 2 bases and J by 6 bases, with 4 bases of the junction left unmatched. The CDR3 sequence is 13 residues long. As DNA, the CDR3 is TGTGCCAGCAGTTTAGCGGGAGCGGGCGAGCAGTACTTC. It is translated as CASSLAGAGEQYF.

V is TRBV30 and J is TRBJ1-2, with 10 nucleotides matching TRBD1. There are 15 residues in the CDR3. The germline V gene encodes CDR1 GTSNPN and CDR2 SVGIG (reference sequence). The V gene end was trimmed by 3 bases and the J gene end by 0 bases; junction bases not matched to a gene: 4. For the CDR3, the DNA is TGTGCCTGGAGGTACGGGACAGGGGCTAACTATGGCTACACCTTC. It is translated as CAWRYGTGANYGYTF. Full variable domain (rest looked up from reference TRBV30 and TRBJ1-2): SQTIHQWPATLVQPVGSPLSLECTVEGTSNPNLYWYRQAAGRGLQLLFYSVGIGQISSEVPQNLSASRPQDRQFILSSKKLLLSDSGFYLCAWRYGTGANYGYTFGSGTRLTVV.

The chain joins TRBV11-2 to TRBJ2-5; 7 positions match TRBD2. The CDR3 is 15 residues long. From germline, CDR1 is SGHAT and CDR2 FQNNGV. V shed 4 bases, J shed 7 bases, and the junction held 12 bases outside the gene matches. Written as DNA, the CDR3 is TGTGCCAGCAGCTCCCGGGAGGAGGGAGATATGACCCAGTACTTC. Residues: CASSSREEGDMTQYF.

The chain is built from TRBV19 and TRBJ1-5; D remains ambiguous. Per the germline V gene, CDR1 is LNHDA and CDR2 is SQIVND (reference sequence). The CDR3 has 14 residues. Trimming left V 4 bases short and J 1 base short, with 8 bases between. The CDR3 protein is CASSNLVSNQPQHF. CDR3 sequence (DNA): TGTGCCAGTAGTAATTTGGTCAGCAATCAGCCCCAGCATTTT.

The chain carries TRBV11-3 and TRBJ2-1; D may be TRBD2 (5 bases). This CDR3 region has 16 residues. V dropped 4 bases and J dropped 0 bases, with 13 bases sitting between them. Germline CDR1 is SGHNT and CDR2 is YENEEA. This CDR3 is CASSSGRASSYNEQFF. The CDR3 nucleotides read TGTGCCAGCAGCTCCGGGCGGGCTAGCTCCTACAATGAGCAGTTCTTC.

The V and J genes are TRBV30 and TRBJ1-2, with D perhaps TRBD1 (6 bases). Germline loops: CDR1 GTSNPN, CDR2 SVGIG (reference sequence). The V and J ends lost 4 bases and 4 bases respectively, with 13 bases between them. The CDR3 has 13 residues. In DNA, the CDR3 is TGTGCCTGGAATAACAGGGTTGTCTATGGCTACACCTTC. It translates to CAWNNRVVYGYTF.

The genes are TRBV19 and TRBJ2-7, with TRBD1 identical over 9 bases. Per germline, CDR1 LNHDA and CDR2 SQIVND (reference sequence). CDR3 length: 13 amino acids. V lost 7 bases and J lost 4; bases outside the gene matches: 5. The CDR3 loop reads CASKGQGPYEQYF. CDR3 bases: TGTGCCAGTAAGGGACAGGGTCCGTACGAGCAGTACTTC.

The J gene is TRBJ2-3, the V gene TRBV29-1; D not resolved. V gave up 5 bases and J gave up 0 bases, with 6 bases separating them. The CDR3 has 12 amino acids. Germline V gives CDR1 SQVTM, CDR2 ANQGSEA. CDR3 sequence (DNA): TGCAGCGTTCGACCAAGCACAGATACGCAGTATTTT. Its translation: CSVRPSTDTQYF.

This clone was counted between two and nine times. The rearrangement links TRBV7-3 to TRBJ2-2; no firm D call. This CDR3 spans 11 amino acids. Deletions cut 5 bases from V and 3 bases from J, with 1 base between. Germline CDR1 SGHTA, CDR2 FQGTGA. CDR3 coding DNA: TGTGCCAGCAGCGACACCGGGGAGCTGTTTTTT. The encoded protein is CASSDTGELFF.

The J gene is TRBJ2-3, the V gene TRBV2; D gene ambiguous. Per germline, CDR1 SNHLY and CDR2 FYNNEI. Trimming cost V 4 bases and J 1 base, with 9 bases left between them. There are 14 residues in the CDR3. The CDR3 DNA reads TGTGCCAGCAGTGGGAGTGGTGGCACAGATACGCAGTATTTT. Translating it yields CASSGSGGTDTQYF.

This rearrangement joins TRBV10-1 to TRBJ2-3; unclear D gene. This CDR3 comprises 16 residues. Germline V gene lookup returns CDR1 WNHNN and CDR2 SYGVQD (reference sequence). Trimming pared 0 bases from V and 0 bases from J, leaving 10 bases between. CDR3 nucleotides: TGCGCCAGCAGTGAGTCTGGCGGACCTAGCACAGATACGCAGTATTTT. This codes for CASSESGGPSTDTQYF.

This rearrangement joins TRBV15 to TRBJ1-1, with 8 bases that match TRBD1. Germline values: CDR1 LNHNV, CDR2 YYDKDF (reference sequence). This CDR3 comprises 15 residues. J gave up 5 bases and V 0 bases, and 5 bases lay outside the gene matches. CDR3 loop: CATSRDQGAWTEAFF. The DNA of the CDR3 is TGTGCCACCAGCAGAGATCAGGGGGCGTGGACTGAAGCTTTCTTT.

The V and J genes are TRBV5-6 and TRBJ2-7, with 8 bases that match TRBD2. This CDR3 comprises 18 residues. J gave up 2 bases and V 0 bases, and 13 bases lay outside the gene matches. Germline CDR1 is SGHDT and CDR2 is YYEEEE. The CDR3 reads CASSLDSSGWEGTYEQYF. As DNA, the CDR3 is TGTGCCAGCAGCTTGGACTCTAGCGGGTGGGAGGGCACCTACGAGCAGTACTTC.

The chain joins TRBV21-1 to TRBJ1-3; no check of the table's D call, TRBD1, against the DNA was made. TRBV21-1 is labeled a pseudogene. CDR3 length: 19 residues. The CDR3 loop is CASSKVKGQGPPGGNTIYF. CDR3 in DNA: TGTGCCAGCAGCAAAGTTAAGGGACAGGGACCGCCGGGTGGAAACACCATATATTTT.

J is TRBJ2-1 and V is TRBV5-4, with D tentatively TRBD1 (6 bases). The germline V gene has CDR1 SGHNT and CDR2 YYREEE (reference sequence). The CDR3 covers 14 residues. Trimming pared 4 bases from V and 4 bases from J, leaving 12 bases between. Here the CDR3 reads CASSQDSGYNEQFF. Here the CDR3 DNA reads TGTGCCAGCAGCCAGGACAGTGGGTACAATGAGCAGTTCTTC.

The chain uses TRBV18 and TRBJ1-1, with TRBD1 as a possible D gene (5 bases). CDR1 KGHSH and CDR2 LQKENI come from the germline V gene. Trimming took off 3 bases at V and 5 bases at J, with 10 bases between the two ends. This CDR3 region has 13 residues. The CDR3 loop reads CASSPSAGTEAFF. CDR3 coding DNA: TGTGCCAGCTCACCCTCCGCAGGGACTGAAGCTTTCTTT.

This chain links TRBV28 with TRBJ2-7; D not resolved. The length of the CDR3 is 14 residues. Trimming took off 1 base at V and 2 bases at J, with 9 bases between the two ends. CDR1 and CDR2 (germline): MDHEN, SYDVKM. Written as DNA, the CDR3 is TGTGCCAGCAGTTTATTATCCCAAACCTACGAGCAGTACTTC. The encoded protein is CASSLLSQTYEQYF.

The V and J genes are TRBV29-1 and TRBJ1-1; TRBD1 is a possible D gene (5 bases). The CDR3 is made up of 14 amino acids. CDR1 is SQVTM, CDR2 ANQGSEA, per germline. The V gene lost 6 bases and the J gene lost 3 bases, with 17 bases spanning the gap. The CDR3 protein is CSVERGGRDTEAFF. The CDR3, as DNA: TGCAGCGTGGAGAGGGGAGGCAGGGACACTGAAGCTTTCTTT. The variable domain in full, completed from reference TRBV29-1 and TRBJ1-1, reads SAVISQKPSRDICQRGTSLTIQCQVDSQVTMMFWYRQQPGQSLTLIATANQGSEATYESGFVIDKFPISRPNLTFSTLTVSNMSPEDSSIYLCSVERGGRDTEAFFGQGTRLTVV.